This T cell receptor beta chain originates from a study of blood T cells in healthy people across ages. Study in general: About one barcoded beta molecule was captured per two T cells (by template switching). Study-wide findings and caveats: Both naive CD4+ cell counts and diversity were greater in long-lived donors than in aged donors.

The authors ran a second PCR of 7 to 11 cycles using a sample-barcoded 5' primer and a J-beta primer mix. TCRdb passed the 5' RACE reads through MiXCR, listing each CDR3 protein once. This sample carries 850,000 to 1,000,000 distinct CDR3 sequences, 48% of them seen once, and the ten largest clones take around 15%. This clonotype was seen a handful of times. Antigen: not known. The germline V gene encodes CDR1 SQVTM and CDR2 ANQGSEA. CDR3 length equals 11 residues. Trimming removed 8 bases at V and 1 base at J, with 8 bases between. Each sample gave at least 6 million isolated PBMCs. Samples each had at least 5 micrograms of total RNA extracted.

The chain couples TRBV29-1 to TRBJ1-1, with D perhaps TRBD1 (5 bases). Sequencing used blood. The sequence was collected from a man aged 30 to 39 in good health. For the CDR3, the DNA is TGCAGCTCCGGACAGAACACTGAAGCTTTCTTT. Encoded protein: CSSGQNTEAFF.